A single sample gave rise to the 24 T cell receptor beta chains below, sequenced in a study of blood T cell repertoires in COVID-19. Sequencing used immunoSEQ multiplex PCR; TCRdb keeps in-frame clones, though not all of them. Altogether 140,000 or so clones are present, 65% to 90% being singletons, with the ten largest covering about 3.2%. Sequenced input: peripheral blood. These receptors were collected from a man in his forties or fifties with acute or convalescent COVID-19.

CDR3 region: CASSLGRLAGVRFTDTQYF. CDR3 DNA sequence: TGTGCCAGCAGCTTAGGGCGACTAGCGGGAGTGAGGTTCACAGATACGCAGTATTTT. The V call is TRBV11-2, the J call TRBJ2-3, with TRBD2 identical over 12 bases. The CDR3 is 19 residues long. V lost 1 base to trimming and J lost 2 bases; unmatched junction nucleotides: 10. Germline V gene lookup returns CDR1 SGHAT and CDR2 FQNNGV.

The sample holds one count of this clone. The J gene is TRBJ1-3, the V gene TRBV9, with D possibly being TRBD1 (6 bases). Germline V CDR1 and CDR2: SGDLS, YYNGEE. The CDR3 contains 16 residues. V shed 4 bases and J shed 2 bases, with 16 bases lying between them. CDR3 sequence (DNA): TGTGCCAGCAGCCTAACCGGGGGGCTGCCTGGAAACACCATATATTTT. It specifies CASSLTGGLPGNTIYF.

J is TRBJ2-1 and V is TRBV6-6, with D possibly TRBD2 on 6 matching bases. The V end lost 7 bases, the J end lost 0 bases, and 16 bases lay between the germline ends. Germline CDR1 is MNHNY and CDR2 is SVGAGI (reference sequence). The CDR3 length is 16 residues. The CDR3 reads CASTRGAGSSYNEQFF. The CDR3 DNA is TGTGCCAGCACCCGGGGAGCGGGCAGCTCCTACAATGAGCAGTTCTTC.

In its sample, this clone was seen once. V usage is TRBV11-2 and J usage is TRBJ1-5, with 9 bases fitting TRBD1. This CDR3 contains 15 residues. CDR1 and CDR2 from the germline V gene are SGHAT and FQNNGV. Losses at the gene ends were 3 bases for V and 4 bases for J; bases not matched to a gene: 4. CDR3 loop: CASSLNRGPNQPQHF. CDR3 bases: TGTGCCAGCAGCTTGAACAGGGGGCCAAATCAGCCCCAGCATTTT.

The chain joins TRBV9 to TRBJ2-3; D unresolved. Germline V gene lookup returns CDR1 SGDLS and CDR2 YYNGEE. Trimming removed 3 bases at V and 0 bases at J, with 8 bases between. The CDR3 length is 14 residues. The DNA of the CDR3 is TGTGCCAGCAGCGGGGCCGTTAGCACAGATACGCAGTATTTT. It codes for CASSGAVSTDTQYF. The full variable domain, rest sourced from reference TRBV9 and TRBJ2-3, is DSGVTQTPKHLITATGQRVTLRCSPRSGDLSVYWYQQSLDQGLQFLIQYYNGEERAKGNILERFSAQQFPDLHSELNLSSLELGDSALYFCASSGAVSTDTQYFGPGTRLTVL.

The chain couples TRBV27 to TRBJ2-7; a possible D gene is TRBD1 (6 bases). The germline CDR1 and CDR2 sequences are MNHEY and SMNVEV (reference sequence). Deletions cut 8 bases from V and 7 bases from J, with 15 bases between. The CDR3 sequence is 12 residues long. The CDR3 nucleotides are TGTGCCAGCTCACAGGGATCTAGTGAGCAGTACTTC. This translates into CASSQGSSEQYF.

The CDR3 DNA reads as TGCGCCAGCAGGTGGGAGGGGCACGAGCAGTACTTC. Encoded protein: CASRWEGHEQYF. The rearrangement links TRBV5-1 to TRBJ2-7; 7 bases match TRBD2. Trimming removed 5 bases from V and 5 bases from J; junction bases left unmatched: 4. The CDR3 extends over 12 amino acids. Germline values: CDR1 SGHRS, CDR2 YFSETQ.

The chain has TRBV28 and TRBJ1-5; D unresolved. Germline CDR1 reads MDHEN; CDR2 reads SYDVKM. V dropped 2 bases and J dropped 5 bases, with 10 bases sitting between them. The CDR3 loop spans 14 amino acids. This chain's CDR3 is CASSLPREYQPQHF. In nucleotides, the CDR3 is TGTGCCAGCAGTTTACCGAGGGAATATCAGCCCCAGCATTTT.

The chain carries TRBV19 and TRBJ2-2; D is unresolved. TRBJ1-3 matches the DNA end more closely, so the J call is doubtful. The CDR3 has 16 residues. Germline V lookup: CDR1 LNHDA, CDR2 SQIVND (reference sequence). The CDR3 sequence is CASSSRGGRAGNTIYF. DNA for the CDR3: TGTGCCAGTAGTTCCCGAGGAGGGCGGGCTGGAAACACCATATATTTT.

The chain carries TRBV10-3 and TRBJ1-1, with TRBD1 identical over 10 bases. Germline V CDR1 and CDR2: ENHRY, SYGVKD. After removal of 5 bases from V and 1 base from J, the junction contained 16 bases not matched to a gene. The length of the CDR3 is 19 residues. This chain's CDR3 is CAISLYYPGTGAKNTEAFF. The CDR3 DNA reads TGTGCCATCAGTCTTTATTATCCTGGGACAGGGGCTAAGAACACTGAAGCTTTCTTT.

This clone came up a few times. The V gene is TRBV6-5, the J gene TRBJ1-2, with TRBD1 matching 7 bases. The CDR3 length is 15 residues. The V gene end was trimmed by 6 bases and the J gene end by 0 bases; junction bases not matched to a gene: 7. The germline V gene encodes CDR1 MNHEY and CDR2 SVGAGI. The CDR3 DNA sequence: TGTGCCAGCAGGGGTAGGGACAGCTCTAACTATGGCTACACCTTC. This sequence encodes CASRGRDSSNYGYTF.

The chain combines TRBV27 with TRBJ2-5, with a possible D match to TRBD1 (5 bases). There are 13 residues in the CDR3. Germline V lookup: CDR1 MNHEY, CDR2 SMNVEV (reference sequence). V lost 10 bases, J lost 0 bases, and 12 bases lay in between. The DNA of the CDR3 is TGTGCCACCGACAGTCTGTACCAAGAGACCCAGTACTTC. It translates to CATDSLYQETQYF.

This clone was recorded only once. The chain has TRBV4-2 and TRBJ1-2; TRBD1 matches at 7 bases. The V and J ends lost 2 bases and 5 bases, in that order; junction bases with no gene match: 8. The CDR3 consists of 15 residues. The V gene's germline CDR1 is LGHNA and CDR2 YNFKEQ. This CDR3 reads CASSQPTGEVYGYTF. CDR3 sequence (DNA): TGTGCCAGCAGCCAACCAACAGGGGAGGTATATGGCTACACCTTC.

Here the CDR3 reads CASSTSAYNSPLHF. The CDR3 DNA is TGTGCCAGCAGTACCTCTGCGTATAATTCACCCCTCCACTTT. The chain has TRBV2 and TRBJ1-6; D gene unclear. This CDR3 comprises 14 residues. Germline CDR1 is SNHLY and CDR2 is FYNNEI. The V gene lost 5 bases and the J gene lost 4 bases, with 9 bases spanning the gap.

V and J are TRBV19 and TRBJ1-2, with a weak D call TRBD1 (5 bases). V gave up 4 bases and J gave up 4 bases, with 16 bases separating them. The CDR3 contains 15 residues. From germline, CDR1 is LNHDA and CDR2 SQIVND (reference sequence). The CDR3: CASSTSPGGGYGYTF. CDR3 nucleotides: TGTGCCAGTAGTACCTCGCCGGGGGGAGGCTATGGCTACACCTTC.

In nucleotides, the CDR3 is TGTGCCAGCAGCCCAACAGGGGGGATGAACACTGAAGCTTTCTTT. This encodes CASSPTGGMNTEAFF. The rearrangement links TRBV7-9 to TRBJ1-1; 8 bases are shared with TRBD1. The V segment lost 5 bases and the J segment 0 bases; nucleotides outside the gene matches: 5. The CDR3 has 15 amino acids. Germline values: CDR1 SEHNR, CDR2 FQNEAQ (reference sequence).

The gene calls are TRBV27 and TRBJ1-1; 7 bases agree with TRBD1. CDR3 size: 17 residues. The V segment lost 3 bases and the J segment 1 base; nucleotides outside the gene matches: 11. CDR1 MNHEY and CDR2 SMNVEV come from the germline V gene (reference sequence). In DNA form, the CDR3 reads TGTGCCAGCAGTTTGGTGGCAGGGGGTCAGAGGAACACTGAAGCTTTCTTT. Protein product: CASSLVAGGQRNTEAFF.

This clone was picked up a small number of times. The V call is TRBV28, the J call TRBJ1-4, with D uncertain. The CDR3 is made up of 12 amino acids. Trimming pared 1 base from V and 7 bases from J, leaving 4 bases between. CDR1 is MDHEN and CDR2 is SYDVKM in the germline V gene. This CDR3 is CASSLLSEKLFF. As DNA, the CDR3 is TGTGCCAGCAGTTTATTGAGTGAAAAACTGTTTTTT. Complete variable domain (other parts from reference TRBV28 and TRBJ1-4): DVKVTQSSRYLVKRTGEKVFLECVQDMDHENMFWYRQDPGLGLRLIYFSYDVKMKEKGDIPEGYSVSREKKERFSLILESASTNQTSMYLCASSLLSEKLFFGSGTQLSVL.

The chain is built from TRBV6-1 and TRBJ1-4, with 7 nucleotides matching TRBD1. Germline assignment: CDR1 MNHNS and CDR2 SASEGT. This CDR3 spans 14 amino acids. The J segment lost 11 bases and the V segment lost 2 bases, leaving 8 bases of the junction unmatched. The CDR3 reads CASSERQGSVKLFF. CDR3 DNA: TGTGCCAGCAGTGAAAGACAGGGATCGGTTAAACTGTTTTTT.

The sample holds one count of this clone. J is TRBJ1-1 and V is TRBV6-1; D is uncertain. Germline CDR1 MNHNS, CDR2 SASEGT. V was clipped by 2 bases and J by 3 bases, with 10 bases between them. The CDR3 runs 14 residues. CDR3 sequence reads: CASSELAADTEAFF. The CDR3 region has the DNA TGTGCCAGCAGTGAATTGGCGGCGGACACTGAAGCTTTCTTT.

The chain carries TRBV4-1 and TRBJ2-3; D unclear. V lost 0 bases to trimming and J lost 6 bases, with 7 bases between them. The CDR3 spans 13 residues. Germline V CDR1 and CDR2: MGHRA, YSYEKL. The DNA of the CDR3 is TGCGCCAGCAGCCAAGAATCCGGGGATACGCAGTATTTT. It specifies CASSQESGDTQYF.

This clone was observed once. The chain links TRBV19 to TRBJ1-1, with 8 bases that match TRBD1. Per germline, CDR1 LNHDA and CDR2 SQIVND (reference sequence). V dropped 4 bases and J dropped 6; count of bases not matched to a gene: 4. The CDR3 has 13 amino acids. This CDR3 reads CASSRQGIPEAFF. CDR3 bases: TGTGCCAGTAGTAGACAGGGGATACCTGAAGCTTTCTTT.

This rearrangement joins TRBV4-1 to TRBJ2-2, with D possibly matching TRBD1 (5 bases). The CDR3 covers 14 residues. V gave up 5 bases and J gave up 6 bases, with 13 bases separating them. CDR1 is MGHRA and CDR2 is YSYEKL in the germline V gene. CDR3 amino acids: CASSAGQGSGELFF. The CDR3 DNA reads TGCGCCAGCAGCGCAGGACAAGGGTCCGGGGAGCTGTTTTTT.

The rearrangement links TRBV10-1 to TRBJ2-3; 7 bases are a match to TRBD1. The CDR3 runs to 15 residues. Germline-derived CDR1 and CDR2 are WNHNN and SYGVQD (reference sequence). Trimming removed 0 bases from V and 2 bases from J; junction bases left unmatched: 2. The CDR3 region has the DNA TGCGCCAGCAGTGAGTCGCAGGGGGACACAGATACGCAGTATTTT. It specifies CASSESQGDTDTQYF.